This T cell receptor (beta chain) came from a study of response to subunit inactivated influenza vaccine (dated by TCRdb to the late 2010s). Notes on the research overall: Deep quantitative T cell receptor repertoire profiling was used in the study to track responses to a trivalent subunit inactivated influenza vaccine. On the study overall, not on this receptor specifically: According to the authors, only a limited number of new T cells may be recruited by each seasonal influenza vaccination.

Spanning cysteine to phenylalanine, the CDR3 consists of 16 amino acids. Just the 48-base CDR3 DNA is kept, in frame starting at base 1. At the junction V is shortened by 2 bases and J by 2 bases; bases outside the gene matches: 8. For CDR1 and CDR2, the germline V gene (reference sequence) lists GTSNPN and SVGIG. To prepare the library, RT-PCR was applied. Data came from an Illumina HiSeq 2500. TCRdb reprocessing: public reads trimmed at Q25 with fastp, clones called with MiXCR, in-frame beta chains kept. Identical CDR3 protein sequences are pooled into one entry, listed with their most common genes and DNA. The sample table contains roughly 790,000 distinct CDR3 sequences; only one count was recorded for 21% of them. The ten top clones hold roughly a tenth of the sample. Remarks on this clonotype: No cognate antigen has been identified for it. Per-nucleotide qualities are absent, and no much larger clonotype sits a single base away.

The sequence was obtained from a man aged 45-65 years who received an inactivated influenza vaccine. Donor details come from another sample of the same person, matched by shared clones. This specimen consisted of PBMCs from blood, obtained around 5 days after vaccination. The rearranged chain carries TRBV30 and TRBJ2-2; TRBD2 aligns with 7 central bases. The CDR3 has the sequence CAWSPSGLLNTGELFF. The base sequence is TGTGCCTGGAGTCCCTCGGGACTACTTAACACCGGGGAGCTGTTTTTT.